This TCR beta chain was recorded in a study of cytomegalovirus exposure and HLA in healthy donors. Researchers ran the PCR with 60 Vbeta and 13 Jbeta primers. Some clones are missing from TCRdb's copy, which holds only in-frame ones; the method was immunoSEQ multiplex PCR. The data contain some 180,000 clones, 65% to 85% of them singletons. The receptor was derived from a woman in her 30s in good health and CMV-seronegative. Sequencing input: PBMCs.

Here the CDR3 reads CAWSVWGLATMEEQFF. In DNA, the CDR3 is TGTGCCTGGAGTGTGTGGGGACTAGCAACGATGGAGGAGCAGTTCTTC. This rearrangement joins TRBV30 to TRBJ2-1, with 9 bases aligning to TRBD2. V dropped 0 bases and J dropped 10; count of bases not matched to a gene: 13. The CDR3 loop spans 16 amino acids. CDR1 and CDR2 from the germline V gene are GTSNPN and SVGIG (reference sequence).